This TCR beta chain originates from a study of metastatic and nonmetastatic thyroid tumors. This clone has more than one count but fewer than ten. TCRdb redid the clone calls on the PCR reads using MiXCR. Of under 4,000 clones listed, approximately 22% were seen once; the top ten hold around 35%. Each patient went into thyroid surgery without having received any treatment. This sequence was found in a male donor with papillary thyroid cancer or a benign thyroid nodule (not recorded which). Some clones in this sample may be carry-over from other donors' samples. Sequencing was carried out using tumor tissue.

This CDR3 is CASSYMAQQWAEGYTF. The CDR3 DNA reads TGTGCCAGCAGTTATATGGCCCAACAGTGGGCAGAGGGCTACACCTTC. The chain joins TRBV6-5 to TRBJ1-2; D gene uncertain. The V and J ends lost 3 bases and 8 bases respectively, with 22 bases between them. The CDR3 covers 16 residues. Germline V CDR1 and CDR2: MNHEY, SVGAGI.